The sequence of this T cell receptor (beta chain) was determined in a study of T cell repertoires in cytomegalovirus infection. Study-level information: Selection of CMV epitopes for the study included recently identified HLA-C-restricted and well-studied HLA-B-restricted ones. Public TCR beta signatures marked donors with CMV infection and the matching HLA.

Study outcomes and limitations: The cumulative frequency of public TCR beta families distinguished individuals who carried CMV together with the relevant HLA. What dominated the ex vivo response were HLA-C-restricted CMV-specific TCR beta clonotypes.

To note about this clonotype: What it binds is not known.

Germline V gene sequence: CDR1 SEHNR, CDR2 FQNEAQ (reference sequence). The CDR3 is made up of 18 amino acids. V lost 7 bases to trimming and J lost 5 bases, with 29 bases between them. In TCRdb, the reads were re-called with MiXCR into one record per CDR3 protein. The sample has about 740,000 distinct CDR3 sequences, around 31% seen once; the top ten hold roughly 18%. The chain employs TRBV7-9 and TRBJ2-5, with TRBD1 as a possible D gene (6 bases). The source of this sequence is a human donor in good health (CMV status not recorded). Some clones in this sample may be carry-over from other donors' samples. The sample was cultured PBMCs, taken from culture after CMV antigen stimulation. The CDR3 nucleotides read TGTGCCAGCACCATTAGGGGGTCCGGGACGGTATTCCGGGAGACCCAGTACTTC. Translated: CASTIRGSGTVFRETQYF.